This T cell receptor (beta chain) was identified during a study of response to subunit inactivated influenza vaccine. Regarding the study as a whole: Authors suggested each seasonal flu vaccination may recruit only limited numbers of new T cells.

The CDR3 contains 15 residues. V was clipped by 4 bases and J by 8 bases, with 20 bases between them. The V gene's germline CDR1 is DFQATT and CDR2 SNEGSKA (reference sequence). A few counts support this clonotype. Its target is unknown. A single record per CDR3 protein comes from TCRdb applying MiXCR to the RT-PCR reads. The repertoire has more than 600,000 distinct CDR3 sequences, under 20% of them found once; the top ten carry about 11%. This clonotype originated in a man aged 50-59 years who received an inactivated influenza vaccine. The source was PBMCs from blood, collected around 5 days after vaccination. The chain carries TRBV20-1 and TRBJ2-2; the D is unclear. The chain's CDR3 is CSANLQLRGTGELFF. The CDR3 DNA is TGCAGTGCTAACCTACAGCTACGAGGAACTGGGGAGCTGTTTTTT.